The TCR beta chain described here comes from a study of OX40 agonist ivuxolimab in advanced cancers. About the study: Ivuxolimab was administered intravenously to patients at 0.01 to 10 mg/kg every 2 weeks. Whole-study findings and limits: CD4+ and CD8+ blood T cells expanded clonally by week 6 at 0.1 to 3.0 mg/kg.

Here immunoSEQ multiplex PCR was the method, and the copy in TCRdb shows in-frame clones only, minus some. There are fewer than 80,000 clones in the sample; roughly 84% occur only once, and roughly 1.1% lies in the top ten. As for this clone: What it recognizes is unknown.

V was trimmed by 5 bases and J by 12 bases, leaving 10 bases between them. Germline V gene sequence: CDR1 MGHDK, CDR2 SYGVNS. This CDR3 is 11 amino acids long. The clonotype comes from an adult with an advanced solid tumor such as melanoma, head and neck, liver or kidney cancer. The specimen was CD4+ or CD8+ T cells sorted from blood, collected in a trial of the OX40 agonist ivuxolimab. This rearrangement joins TRBV25-1 to TRBJ1-4, with D possibly TRBD1 on 6 matching bases. The DNA of the CDR3 is TGTGCCAGCAGTCCTTACAGGGAACTGTTTTTT. Translating gives CASSPYRELFF.